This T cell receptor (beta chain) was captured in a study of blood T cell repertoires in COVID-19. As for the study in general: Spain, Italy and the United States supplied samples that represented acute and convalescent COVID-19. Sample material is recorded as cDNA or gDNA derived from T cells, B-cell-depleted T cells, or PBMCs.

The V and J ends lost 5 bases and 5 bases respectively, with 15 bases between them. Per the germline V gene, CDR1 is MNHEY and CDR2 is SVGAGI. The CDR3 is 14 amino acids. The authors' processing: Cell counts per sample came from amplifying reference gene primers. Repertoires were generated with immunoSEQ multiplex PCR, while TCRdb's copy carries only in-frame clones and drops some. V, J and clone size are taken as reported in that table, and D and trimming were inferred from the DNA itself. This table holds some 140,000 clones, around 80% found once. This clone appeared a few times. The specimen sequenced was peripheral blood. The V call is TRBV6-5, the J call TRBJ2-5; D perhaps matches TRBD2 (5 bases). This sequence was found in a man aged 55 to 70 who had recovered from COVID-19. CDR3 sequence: CASSRLPTGETQYF. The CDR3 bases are TGTGCCAGCAGTCGACTCCCGACGGGGGAGACCCAGTACTTC.